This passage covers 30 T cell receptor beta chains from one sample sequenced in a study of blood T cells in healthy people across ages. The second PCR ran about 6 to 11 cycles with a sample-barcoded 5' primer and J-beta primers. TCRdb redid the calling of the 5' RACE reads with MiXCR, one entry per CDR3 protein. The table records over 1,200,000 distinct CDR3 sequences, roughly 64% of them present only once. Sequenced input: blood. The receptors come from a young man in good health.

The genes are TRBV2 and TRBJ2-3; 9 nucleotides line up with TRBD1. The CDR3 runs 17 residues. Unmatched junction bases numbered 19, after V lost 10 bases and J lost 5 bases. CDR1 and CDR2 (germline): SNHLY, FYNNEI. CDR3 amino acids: CANIRVVGTGKGDTQYF. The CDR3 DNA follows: TGTGCCAATATAAGGGTCGTTGGGACAGGGAAGGGAGATACGCAGTATTTT.

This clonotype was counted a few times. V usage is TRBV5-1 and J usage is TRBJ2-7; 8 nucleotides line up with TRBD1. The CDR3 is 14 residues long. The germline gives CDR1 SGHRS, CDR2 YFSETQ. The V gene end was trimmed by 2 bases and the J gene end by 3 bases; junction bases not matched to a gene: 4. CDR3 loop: CASSFPGTGYEQYF. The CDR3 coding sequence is TGCGCCAGCAGCTTCCCCGGGACAGGCTACGAGCAGTACTTC.

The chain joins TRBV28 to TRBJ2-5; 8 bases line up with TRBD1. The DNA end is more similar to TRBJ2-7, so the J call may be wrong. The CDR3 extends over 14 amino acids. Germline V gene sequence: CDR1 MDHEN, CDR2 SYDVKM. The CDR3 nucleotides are TGTGCCAGCAGAAATACAGGGGGTCCGTACGAGCAGTACTTC. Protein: CASRNTGGPYEQYF.

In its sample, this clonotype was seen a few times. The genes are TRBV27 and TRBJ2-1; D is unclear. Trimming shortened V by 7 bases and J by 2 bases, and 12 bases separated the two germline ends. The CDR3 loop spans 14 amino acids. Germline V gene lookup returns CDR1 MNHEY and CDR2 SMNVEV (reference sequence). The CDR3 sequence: CASTGLTAYNEQFF. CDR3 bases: TGTGCCAGCACCGGGCTCACTGCCTACAATGAGCAGTTCTTC.

The CDR3 nucleotides read TGTGCCACCAGCAGGGGCCCCTCCTCTGGGGCCAACGTCCTGACTTTC. It codes for CATSRGPSSGANVLTF. J is TRBJ2-6 and V is TRBV15; D gene uncertain. V shed 3 bases and J shed 0 bases, with 9 bases lying between them. Germline V gene sequence: CDR1 LNHNV, CDR2 YYDKDF (reference sequence). The CDR3 consists of 16 residues.

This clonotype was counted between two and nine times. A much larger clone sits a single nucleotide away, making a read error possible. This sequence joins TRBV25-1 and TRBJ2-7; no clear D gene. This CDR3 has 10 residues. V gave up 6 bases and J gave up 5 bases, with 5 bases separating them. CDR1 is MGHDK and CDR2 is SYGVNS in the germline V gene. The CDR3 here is CASSFDEQYF. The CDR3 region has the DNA TGTGCCAGCAGCTTTGACGAGCAGTACTTC.

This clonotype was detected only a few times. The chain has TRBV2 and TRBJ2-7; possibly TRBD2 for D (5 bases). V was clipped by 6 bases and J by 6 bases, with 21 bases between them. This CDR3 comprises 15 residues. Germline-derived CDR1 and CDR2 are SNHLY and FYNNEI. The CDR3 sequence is CASRALRDPATEQYF. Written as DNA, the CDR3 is TGTGCCAGCAGAGCACTCCGGGATCCCGCTACCGAGCAGTACTTC.

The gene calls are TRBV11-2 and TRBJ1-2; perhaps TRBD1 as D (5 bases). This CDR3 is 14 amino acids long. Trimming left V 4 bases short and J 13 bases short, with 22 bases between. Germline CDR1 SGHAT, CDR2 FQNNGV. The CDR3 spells CASSSLQGPRKATF. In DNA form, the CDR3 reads TGTGCCAGCAGCTCCCTGCAGGGCCCGAGGAAAGCCACCTTC.

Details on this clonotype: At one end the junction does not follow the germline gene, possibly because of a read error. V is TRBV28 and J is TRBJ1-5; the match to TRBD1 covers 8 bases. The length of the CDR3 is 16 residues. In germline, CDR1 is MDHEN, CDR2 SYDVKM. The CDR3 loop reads CASSLSDRGGLQPQHF. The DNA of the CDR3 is TGTGCCAGCAGCTTATCTGACAGGGGCGGCCTTCAGCCCCAGCATTTT.

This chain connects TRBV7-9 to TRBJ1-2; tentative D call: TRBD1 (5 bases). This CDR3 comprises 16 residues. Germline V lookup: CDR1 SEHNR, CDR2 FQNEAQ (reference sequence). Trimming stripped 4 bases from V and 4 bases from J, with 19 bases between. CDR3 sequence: CASSWGPLTGGYGYTF. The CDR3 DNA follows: TGTGCCAGCAGCTGGGGACCCCTGACCGGGGGCTATGGCTACACCTTC.

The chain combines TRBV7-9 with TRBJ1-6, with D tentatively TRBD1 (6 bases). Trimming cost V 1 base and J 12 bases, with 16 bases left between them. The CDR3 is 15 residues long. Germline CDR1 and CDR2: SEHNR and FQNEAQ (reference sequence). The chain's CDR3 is CASSLGPIAGVPLHF. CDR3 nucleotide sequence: TGTGCCAGCAGCTTAGGACCCATCGCAGGGGTACCCCTCCACTTT.

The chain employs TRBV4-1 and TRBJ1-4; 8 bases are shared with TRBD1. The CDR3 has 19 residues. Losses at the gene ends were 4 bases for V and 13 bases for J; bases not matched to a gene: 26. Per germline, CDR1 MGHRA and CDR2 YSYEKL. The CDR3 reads CASSRKGPGTGQTNDGLFF. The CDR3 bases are TGCGCCAGCAGCCGCAAAGGGCCGGGGACAGGACAGACTAATGACGGACTGTTTTTT.

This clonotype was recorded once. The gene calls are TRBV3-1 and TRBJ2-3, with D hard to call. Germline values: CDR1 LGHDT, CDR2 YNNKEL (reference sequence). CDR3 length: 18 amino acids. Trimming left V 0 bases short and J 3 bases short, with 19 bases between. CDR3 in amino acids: CASSQEFLSADPTDTQYF. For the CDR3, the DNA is TGTGCCAGCAGCCAAGAATTCCTTTCGGCAGACCCTACAGATACGCAGTATTTT.

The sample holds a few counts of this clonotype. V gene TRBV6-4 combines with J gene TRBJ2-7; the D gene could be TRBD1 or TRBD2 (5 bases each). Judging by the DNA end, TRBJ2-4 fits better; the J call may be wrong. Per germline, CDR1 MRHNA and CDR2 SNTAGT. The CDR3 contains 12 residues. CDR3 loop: CASSDEGRIQYF. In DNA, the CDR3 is TGTGCCAGCAGTGACGAGGGGCGCATTCAGTACTTC.

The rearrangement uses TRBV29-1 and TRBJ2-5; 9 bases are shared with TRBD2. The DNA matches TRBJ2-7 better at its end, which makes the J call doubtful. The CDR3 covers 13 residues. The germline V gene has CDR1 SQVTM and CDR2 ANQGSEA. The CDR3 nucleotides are TGCAGCGTTTATTCGGCGGGGGGGGGCGAGCAGTACTTC. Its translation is CSVYSAGGGEQYF.

The CDR3 nucleotides are TGCAGTGGTTCGGGACAGGGCTATGAGCAGTTCTTC. It translates to CSGSGQGYEQFF. V and J are TRBV20-1 and TRBJ2-1; 9 nucleotides match TRBD1. Losses at the gene ends were 7 bases for V and 8 bases for J; bases not matched to a gene: 6. The CDR3 runs 12 residues. Looked up from germline, CDR1 is DFQATT and CDR2 is SNEGSKA (reference sequence).

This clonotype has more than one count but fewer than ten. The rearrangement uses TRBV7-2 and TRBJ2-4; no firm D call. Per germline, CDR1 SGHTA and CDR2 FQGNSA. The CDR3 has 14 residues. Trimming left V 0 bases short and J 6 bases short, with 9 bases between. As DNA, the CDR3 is TGTGCCAGCAGCTTAGCGATCCTCCCAAACATTCAGTACTTC. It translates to CASSLAILPNIQYF.

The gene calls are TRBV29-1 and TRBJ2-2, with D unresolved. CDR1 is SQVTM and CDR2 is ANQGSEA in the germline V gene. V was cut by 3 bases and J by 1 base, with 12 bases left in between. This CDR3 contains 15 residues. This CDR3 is CSVEGKGWNTGELFF. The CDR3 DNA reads TGCAGCGTTGAGGGGAAGGGATGGAACACCGGGGAGCTGTTTTTT.

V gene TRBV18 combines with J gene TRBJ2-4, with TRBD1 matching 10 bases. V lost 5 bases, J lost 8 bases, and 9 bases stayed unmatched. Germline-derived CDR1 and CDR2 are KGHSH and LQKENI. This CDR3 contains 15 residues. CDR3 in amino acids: CASSSRQGATDIQYF. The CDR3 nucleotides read TGTGCCAGCTCATCCCGACAGGGGGCCACGGACATTCAGTACTTC.

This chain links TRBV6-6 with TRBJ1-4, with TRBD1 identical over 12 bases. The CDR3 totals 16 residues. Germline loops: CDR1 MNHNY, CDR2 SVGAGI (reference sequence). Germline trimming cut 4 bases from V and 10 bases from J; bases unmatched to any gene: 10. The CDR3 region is CASSSPGQGAIVKLFF. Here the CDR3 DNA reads TGTGCCAGCAGTTCACCGGGACAGGGGGCGATAGTAAAACTGTTTTTT.

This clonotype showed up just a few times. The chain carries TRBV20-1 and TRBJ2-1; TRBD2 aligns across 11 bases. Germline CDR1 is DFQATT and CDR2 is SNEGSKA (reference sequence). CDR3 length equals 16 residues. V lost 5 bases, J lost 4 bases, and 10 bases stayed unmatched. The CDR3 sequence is CSAPQARLAGYNEQFF. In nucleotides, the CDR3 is TGCAGTGCTCCTCAGGCGCGACTAGCGGGGTACAATGAGCAGTTCTTC.

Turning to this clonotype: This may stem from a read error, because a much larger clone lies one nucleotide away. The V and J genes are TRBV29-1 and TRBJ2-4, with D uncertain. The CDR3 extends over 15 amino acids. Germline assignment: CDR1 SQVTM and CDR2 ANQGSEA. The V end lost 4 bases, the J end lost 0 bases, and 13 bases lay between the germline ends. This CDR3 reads CSVAQSRLAKNIQYF. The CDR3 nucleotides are TGCAGCGTTGCTCAGAGTAGATTAGCCAAAAACATTCAGTACTTC.

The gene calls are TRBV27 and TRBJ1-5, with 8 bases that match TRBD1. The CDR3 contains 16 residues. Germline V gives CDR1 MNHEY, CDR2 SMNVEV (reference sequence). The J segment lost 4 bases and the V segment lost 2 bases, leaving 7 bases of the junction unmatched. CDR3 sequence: CASSLGQGPLNQPQHF. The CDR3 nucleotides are TGTGCCAGCAGTTTAGGACAGGGTCCCCTTAATCAGCCCCAGCATTTT.

The DNA of the CDR3 is TGCGCCAGCAGTCTTGGGGGATGGGGGGTCAACAATGAGCAGTTCTTC. It encodes CASSLGGWGVNNEQFF. The rearrangement uses TRBV5-1 and TRBJ2-1; D may be TRBD2 (6 bases). CDR1 SGHRS and CDR2 YFSETQ come from the germline V gene. The CDR3 covers 16 residues. V was shortened by 5 bases and J by 5 bases, with 20 bases between the two germline ends.

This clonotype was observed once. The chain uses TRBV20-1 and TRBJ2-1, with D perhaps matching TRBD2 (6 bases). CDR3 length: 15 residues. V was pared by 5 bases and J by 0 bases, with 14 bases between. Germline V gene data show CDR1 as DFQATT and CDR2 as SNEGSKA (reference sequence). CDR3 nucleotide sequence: TGCAGTGCTGGTAATAGCGGAAGCTCCTACAATGAGCAGTTCTTC. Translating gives CSAGNSGSSYNEQFF.

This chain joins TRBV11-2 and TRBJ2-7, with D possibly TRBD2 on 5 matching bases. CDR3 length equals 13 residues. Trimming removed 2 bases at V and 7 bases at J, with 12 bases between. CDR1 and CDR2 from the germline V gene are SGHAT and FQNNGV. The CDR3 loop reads CASSLIFSGEQYF. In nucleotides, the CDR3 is TGTGCCAGCAGCTTAATTTTCTCGGGGGAGCAGTACTTC.

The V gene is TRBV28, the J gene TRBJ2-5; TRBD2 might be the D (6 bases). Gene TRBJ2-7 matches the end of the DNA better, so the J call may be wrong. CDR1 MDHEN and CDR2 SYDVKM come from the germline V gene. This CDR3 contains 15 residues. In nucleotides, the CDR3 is TGTGCCAGCACCTTGTTAGTGGGGGGATTAGACGAGCAGTACTTC. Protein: CASTLLVGGLDEQYF.

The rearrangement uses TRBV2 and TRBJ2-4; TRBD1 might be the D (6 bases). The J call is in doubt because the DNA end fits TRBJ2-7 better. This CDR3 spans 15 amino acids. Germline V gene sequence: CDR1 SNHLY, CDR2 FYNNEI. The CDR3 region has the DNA TGTGCCAGCAGTGAATTCGACAGGAAAGTCAACGAGCAGTACTTC. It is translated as CASSEFDRKVNEQYF.

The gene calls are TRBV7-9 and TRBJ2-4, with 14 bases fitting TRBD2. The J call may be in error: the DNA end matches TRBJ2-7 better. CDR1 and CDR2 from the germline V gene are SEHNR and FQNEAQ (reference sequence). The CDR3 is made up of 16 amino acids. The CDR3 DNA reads TGTGCCAGCAGCCCTGGGGGACTAGCGGGAGCCTACGAGCAGTACTTC. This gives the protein CASSPGGLAGAYEQYF.

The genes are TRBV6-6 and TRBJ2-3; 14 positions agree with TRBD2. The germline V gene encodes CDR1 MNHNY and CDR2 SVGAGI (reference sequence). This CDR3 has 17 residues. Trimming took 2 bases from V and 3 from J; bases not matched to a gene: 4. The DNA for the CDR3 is TGTGCCAGCAGTTACGGGACTAGCGGGAGAAGAACAGATACGCAGTATTTT. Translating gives CASSYGTSGRRTDTQYF.